This is a list of T cell receptor beta chains from one sample in a study of beta chain features in type 1 diabetes. TCRdb's copy holds only in-frame clones and misses some; the assay was immunoSEQ multiplex PCR. The table has about 240,000 clones, approximately 15% seen once. Sequenced: naive CD4+ T cells from blood. The origin of the receptors is a man aged 25-40 years with type 1 diabetes. The CDR3 runs from the conserved cysteine through the conserved F or W. A D gene is named only where the DNA matches it firmly. The size of a clone is reported for some rows only, either as once, few or many, or as a class for expanded clones.

D gene	V gene	J gene	clone size	CDR3 DNA	CDR3 protein
-	TRBV6-1	TRBJ2-7	-	TGTGCCAGCAGTGAAGGCGGACAGCTACTCTACGAGCAGTACTTC	CASSEGGQLLYEQYF
-	TRBV7-2	TRBJ1-2	few	TGTGCCAGCAGCCGGACAGTTGCCGGCTACACCTTC	CASSRTVAGYTF
-	TRBV19	TRBJ1-5	few	TGTGCCAGTAAGGCCGGGGGGCGCGATCAGCCCCAGCATTTT	CASKAGGRDQPQHF
TRBD1	TRBV27	TRBJ2-1	few	TGTGCCAGCAGATCTGCCGGGACAGGGGATTACGAGGTTGAGCAGTTCTTC	CASRSAGTGDYEVEQFF
TRBD2	TRBV19	TRBJ2-7	-	TGTGCCAGTAGTAAGTCGGGACTAGCGGGCGAGCAGTACTTC	CASSKSGLAGEQYF
-	TRBV4-1	TRBJ1-2	few	TGCGCCAGCAGCCAGCAGCTCAATACAGGGTTTGGCTACACCTTC	CASSQQLNTGFGYTF
-	TRBV10-3	TRBJ1-2	-	TGTGCCTCCAAGGGACTTCCCTTC	CASKGLPF
-	TRBV25-1	TRBJ1-6	-	TGTGCCAGCAGTTGGGGCCAGAATAATTCACCCCTCCACTTT	CASSWGQNNSPLHF
TRBD2	TRBV18	TRBJ2-7	few	TGTGCCAGCTCACCACCGGGACTAGCGGGGGGAGCCTACGAGCAGTACTTC	CASSPPGLAGGAYEQYF
-	TRBV30	TRBJ2-2	few	TGTGCCTGGGGGGGGGACACTCGGAACACCGGGGAGCTGTTTTTT	CAWGGDTRNTGELFF
-	TRBV5-4	TRBJ2-3	-	TGTGCCAGCAGCTCCCAGGGTTCAGCAGATACGCAGTATTTT	CASSSQGSADTQYF
TRBD2	TRBV11-2	TRBJ2-1	-	TGTGCCAGCAGCTATCCGGGGACTAGCGGGAGAAATGAGCAGTTCTTC	CASSYPGTSGRNEQFF
-	TRBV9	TRBJ2-3	-	TGTGCCAGCAGCGTAGACCACATTGAAACAGATACGCAGTATTTT	CASSVDHIETDTQYF
-	TRBV2	TRBJ1-5	-	TGTGCCAGCAGTGAGGTTACCCAGGGGCAGCCCCAGCATTTT	CASSEVTQGQPQHF
-	TRBV30	TRBJ2-3	few	TGTGCCTGGACAAGGGGAAGCACAGATACGCAGTATTTT	CAWTRGSTDTQYF
-	TRBV5-6	TRBJ2-7	-	TGTGCCAGCAGCTTGGCGGAGGGGTCCGAGCAGTACTTC	CASSLAEGSEQYF
TRBD2	TRBV7-2	TRBJ2-2	-	TGTGCCAGCAGCTTAGCGCGGCTAGCGGGAGACACCGGGGAGCTGTTTTTT	CASSLARLAGDTGELFF
TRBD2	TRBV19	TRBJ2-7	few	TGTGCCAGTAGCCCTTCAAGGACTAGCGGGGGCTACGAGCAGTACTTC	CASSPSRTSGGYEQYF
TRBD1	TRBV30	TRBJ1-1	few	TGTGCCTGGACACGGGACAGGGGTGGCACTGAAGCTTTCTTT	CAWTRDRGGTEAFF
TRBD1	TRBV30	TRBJ2-7	-	TGTGCCTGGAGTGTAAACGGACAGGCCTCCTACGAGCAGTACTTC	CAWSVNGQASYEQYF
-	TRBV27	TRBJ1-1	once	TGTGCCAGCAGCTACAGGGCGGGCACTGAAGCTTTCTTT	CASSYRAGTEAFF